This T cell receptor beta chain stems from a study of control samples from healthy donors and cancer patients. This clone appeared a single time. The table came from immunoSEQ multiplex PCR; TCRdb's copy has only in-frame clones and leaves some out. This sample has roughly 74,000 clones, with over 90% found just once. V was clipped by 0 bases and J by 0 bases, with 10 bases between them. Germline V gene data show CDR1 as SGHDT and CDR2 as YYEEEE. The CDR3 is 17 residues long. V gene TRBV5-6 combines with J gene TRBJ2-6; D ambiguous. The sequenced sample consisted of blood. The TCR was taken from a woman between 18 and 30 years old in good health. CDR3 in DNA: TGTGCCAGCAGCTTGGAAGTCATCCGCTCTGGGGCCAACGTCCTGACTTTC. Its translation is CASSLEVIRSGANVLTF.